This entry is about one T cell receptor (beta chain). This clone was detected only a few times. Its recognized antigen is unknown. It has no much larger one-base neighbor in the sample; base qualities were not kept. A single peripheral blood draw of around 120 mL on average was collected from each donor into heparinised tubes. A BD FACSAria II and a panel including CD45RO, CCR7, CD25, CD127, CD95 and CD27 were used to sort naive, central memory, regulatory and stem cell-like memory CD4+ T cells. All sorted populations exceeded 95% purity. Right away, PBMCs were isolated by Lymphoprep density gradient centrifugation and were stained directly, with no culture step. So that batch effects would be minimized, each experiment stained and sorted samples in pairs, pairing one healthy donor with one patient. This entry is derived from a study of beta chain features in type 1 diabetes (dated by TCRdb to the late 2010s). Turning to the overall study: Mean age, gender distribution, total cell number and subset yield were not different between patients and healthy donors. A total of under 140,000,000 sorted cells were examined across all samples, and the number of cells per subset was strongly correlated with RNA yield. In the study, TCRB repertoires of sorted circulating CD4+ T cell subsets from recently diagnosed type 1 diabetes patients were compared with those of matched healthy donors. Regulatory and stem cell-like memory subsets were isolated from only 8 patients and about eight healthy donors, whereas naive and central memory subsets came from all 30 or so donors. Overall results and qualifications from the work: Because small numbers of individuals were included in the HLA sub-analyses, any influence of HLA type on TCRB rearrangement was left unresolved. At VDJ recombination sites, patients with type 1 diabetes made fewer insertions and deleted more nucleotides, a pattern implying thymic rearrangement abnormalities. PCR may preferentially amplify shorter templates, but because patient and control samples were amplified and corrected together, any resulting skew would affect both groups equally. Because cDNA was sequenced instead of genomic DNA, activated cells with high expression could be over-represented, although the groups did not differ in activation or CD3 levels. Naive, central memory and regulatory TCRB repertoires appeared more similar among patients than among healthy donors. In all four CD4+ subsets, TCRB CDR3 length was moderately but significantly shorter in type 1 diabetes patients.

CDR1 is given as MNHEY and CDR2 as SVGAGI, both from the germline V gene. Germline trimming: 7 bases from V, 4 bases from J; junction bases outside gene matches: 6. From its cysteine to its phenylalanine, the CDR3 spans 15 amino acids. Only the CDR3 portion is preserved as DNA: 45 bases, with reading frame beginning at the first base. The High Capacity cDNA Reverse Transcription Kit was used to reverse transcribe all of the isolated RNA, meaning that expressed TCRB transcripts were what got sequenced. Deep immunoSEQ sequencing was applied to naive, central memory and regulatory T cell samples, giving an average of about 3.57 million total reads per sample. Sorted cells were lysed in RLT buffer and RNA was extracted with DNase-treated RNeasy Micro or Mini kits, depending on cell number. To prevent cross-contamination, every cell subset was processed on its own, while patient and healthy donor samples were processed together. Using the immunoSEQ multiplex PCR, TCRB sequences were amplified from cDNA into 87-bp fragments spanning the CDR3 region. The amplicons were sequenced using the Illumina HiSeq platform. Turning to the authors' computational methods: PCR bias was computationally corrected using synthetic template baselines, reads within Hamming distance 2 were collapsed, and singletons that could not be merged were discarded. By aligning reads against IMGT, V, D and J genes, CDR3 length, and insertions or deletions at six rearrangement sites were assigned. Clonotype counts were normalized to sorted cell number within each subset before computing true diversity and Gini coefficients with the tcR R package. The overlap coefficient, calculated on TCRB nucleotide sequences, was used to quantify repertoire sharing. Entries here come from immuneACCESS through TCRdb and include only in-frame sequences with V and J called. Some clones fail to appear in such tables; in the studies checked, an unresolved V gene covers under half of the shortfall, and the cause of the remainder is unknown. V, J and clone size derive from that table, while D and trimming were established from the DNA sequence. The sample yields over 150,000 clones; 6.5% to 10% were counted once. About 0.5% of the sample is taken by the ten largest.

The sample was central memory CD4+ T cells from blood. The V and J genes are TRBV6-5 and TRBJ2-2; 10 of the junction bases match TRBD1. The TCR was taken from a young woman with type 1 diabetes. The DNA sequence is as follows: TGTGCCAGCACAGGGAGGACAGGGGGCACCGGGGAGCTGTTTTTT. Its translation is CASTGRTGGTGELFF.